This T cell receptor (beta chain) was sequenced for a study of radiotherapy plus CTLA-4 blockade in lung cancer. TCRdb keeps only in-frame clones here, not all; method: immunoSEQ multiplex PCR. The sample holds 30,000 to 40,000 clones, 60% to 80% seen once. This CDR3 is 13 amino acids long. Germline CDR1 LNHDA, CDR2 SQIVND (reference sequence). V shed 3 bases and J shed 6 bases, with 12 bases lying between them. The chain links TRBV19 to TRBJ2-7; D might be TRBD2 (6 bases). This sequence originates from a human donor with non-small cell lung cancer whose response to radiotherapy plus ipilimumab could not be evaluated. This specimen was peripheral blood, taken from a patient treated with radiotherapy plus ipilimumab. CDR3 coding DNA: TGTGCCAGTAGTATCGAGAGGAGGGGCGAGCAGTACTTC. It yields the protein CASSIERRGEQYF.